Listed below are T cell receptor beta chains from one sample, sequenced in a study of cytomegalovirus exposure and HLA in healthy donors. Clones were read by immunoSEQ multiplex PCR, and TCRdb kept only the in-frame ones, dropping some. The table lists approximately 200,000 clones, more than 65% of them singletons. The sequencing input was PBMCs. The receptor set was obtained from a woman aged 25-40 years in good health and CMV-seropositive. The CDR3 runs from the conserved cysteine through the conserved F or W. The order of the fields is CDR3 protein, D gene, V gene, J gene. D genes are given only for firm matches.

CDR3: CAISESWASGRSYNEQFF
D: TRBD2
V: TRBV10-3
J: TRBJ2-1

CDR3: CASSPTYRDNEQFF
D: .
V: TRBV6-4
J: TRBJ2-1

CDR3: CASSRDREGQPQHF
D: TRBD1
V: TRBV2
J: TRBJ1-5

CDR3: CASSLVGGSSYEQYF
D: .
V: TRBV11-2
J: TRBJ2-7

CDR3: CASSNNGGDEKLFF
D: .
V: TRBV5-1
J: TRBJ1-4

CDR3: CASTTSGRTNNEQFF
D: TRBD2
V: TRBV2
J: TRBJ2-1

CDR3: CASSGLGSLEQYF
D: TRBD2
V: TRBV5-1
J: TRBJ2-7

CDR3: CASSYQAGGSYEQYF
D: TRBD1
V: TRBV6-5
J: TRBJ2-7

CDR3: CASSETGGEAFF
D: TRBD1
V: TRBV6-1
J: TRBJ1-1

CDR3: CASSLVPARYFYGYTF
D: .
V: TRBV5-1
J: TRBJ1-2

CDR3: CASSLEDLGYEQYF
D: .
V: TRBV7-2
J: TRBJ2-7

CDR3: CASPKAGGWSGANVLTF
D: TRBD1
V: TRBV30
J: TRBJ2-6

CDR3: CASTQVGRQPQHF
D: .
V: TRBV28
J: TRBJ1-5

CDR3: CAIRESDYGYTF
D: .
V: TRBV10-3
J: TRBJ1-2

CDR3: CASSLTGSYSGNTIYF
D: .
V: TRBV5-1
J: TRBJ1-3

CDR3: CASSPETGGPIQPQHF
D: TRBD1
V: TRBV5-7
J: TRBJ1-5

CDR3: CASSYTGTGNQPQHF
D: TRBD1
V: TRBV6-6
J: TRBJ1-5

CDR3: CASKAPLGQDPNTEAFF
D: TRBD1
V: TRBV5-1
J: TRBJ1-1

CDR3: CASSGDRAESTDTQYF
D: TRBD1
V: TRBV19
J: TRBJ2-3

CDR3: CASSKAQGRYGYTF
D: TRBD1
V: TRBV28
J: TRBJ1-2

CDR3: CASSEYLPGELFF
D: .
V: TRBV6-1
J: TRBJ2-2

CDR3: CASSLSTGSSTEAFF
D: .
V: TRBV28
J: TRBJ1-1

CDR3: CASTLGDRGNEQFF
D: .
V: TRBV28
J: TRBJ2-1

CDR3: CASSQVGGSGLSNQPQHF
D: .
V: TRBV4-2
J: TRBJ1-5

CDR3: CASSEGLGPLDTQYF
D: .
V: TRBV6-1
J: TRBJ2-3

CDR3: CSVVTAGNEQFF
D: .
V: TRBV29-1
J: TRBJ2-1

CDR3: CASSRDQTGVEQYF
D: .
V: TRBV6-5
J: TRBJ2-7

CDR3: CASSLRQGQGQPQHF
D: .
V: TRBV7-2
J: TRBJ1-5

CDR3: CASSHNRLLYGYTF
D: .
V: TRBV5-4
J: TRBJ1-2

CDR3: CASDPIGTPDTQYF
D: .
V: TRBV7-2
J: TRBJ2-3

CDR3: CASSGGLSYEQYF
D: .
V: TRBV28
J: TRBJ2-7

CDR3: CASSGDSLNYGYTF
D: TRBD1
V: TRBV9
J: TRBJ1-2